The present T cell receptor (beta chain) was sequenced within a study of cytomegalovirus exposure and HLA in healthy donors. Whole-study results and caveats: The authors excluded some V segments, including TRBV6-2 and TRBV6-3, as indistinguishable.

At the time of sampling, donors were nominally healthy, though unrecorded immune exposures were likely. About this clone: Its cognate antigen is unknown.

With 60 Vbeta and 13 Jbeta primers, the PCR was carried out. Per the study methods: About 10 million shared chains were among the roughly 80 million unique TCR beta chains that a later analysis counted. Some clones are missing from TCRdb's copy, which holds only in-frame ones; the method was immunoSEQ multiplex PCR. V, J and clone size reflect that table, while D and trimming were determined from the DNA. The sample has approximately 53,000 clones, around 80% seen once. Germline CDR1 LNHDA, CDR2 SQIVND (reference sequence). The CDR3 consists of 15 residues. Trimming shortened V by 5 bases and J by 5 bases, and 18 bases separated the two germline ends.

What was sequenced was PBMCs. The receptor comes from a man aged 25 to 40 in good health and CMV-seropositive. The gene calls are TRBV19 and TRBJ1-1, with a weak D call TRBD1 (5 bases). This CDR3 is CASSFGGAGRTEAFF. The CDR3 coding sequence is TGTGCCAGTAGTTTTGGAGGGGCAGGGCGAACTGAAGCTTTCTTT.